This T cell receptor beta chain came from a study of shared clonotypes between healthy human individuals. Study summary: Donors had three CD4 naive, three CD4 memory, two CD8 naive and one CD8 memory plate apiece.

Sequencing used immunoSEQ multiplex PCR; TCRdb keeps in-frame clones, though not all of them. The sample lists about 1.5 million clones; around 98% were seen once. Notes on this clone: The antigen remains unidentified.

Findings and caveats of the study: Large sequencing depth failed to make sorted-subset sequencing complete, rarefaction showed.

Healthy and HIV-negative, the adult donors had no recent acute infections or vaccinations. All the donors were Caucasian adults who lived in Nashville, Tennessee. The sample was naive CD4+ T cells sorted from blood. Subset of the sample: CD45RA+ positively selected. The clonotype comes from a man aged 25-40 years in good health.

The CDR3 protein is CASTATGTGNTIYF. The CDR3 DNA is TGTGCCAGCACAGCCACAGGGACTGGAAACACCATATATTTT. The J gene is TRBJ1-3, the V gene TRBV6-6; D might be TRBD1 (6 bases). V was pared by 7 bases and J by 2 bases, with 12 bases between. The CDR3 has 14 amino acids. The germline V gene has CDR1 MNHNY and CDR2 SVGAGI (reference sequence).